This T cell receptor (beta chain) was obtained from a study of Ad26.COV2.S vaccination and SARS-CoV-2 variants. About the study: Donor got 5x10^10 or 1x10^11 viral particles of Ad26.COV2.S.

Trimming removed 2 bases from V and 0 bases from J, with 9 bases in between. CDR1 and CDR2 from the germline V gene are SNHLY and FYNNEI. The CDR3 has 15 amino acids. Only in-frame clones appear in the TCRdb table, and some are missing; sequencing was by immunoSEQ multiplex PCR. There are 300,000 to 400,000 clones in the sample; 80% to 90% occur only once, and approximately 5% lies in the top ten. Treatment in this sample: around 19 received Ad26.COV2.S at low or high dose, single or two shots; roughly five received placebo; per-sample allocation not given. On day 63 after the first injection, vaccine and placebo recipients gave samples.

The specimen was peripheral blood, collected in a trial of Ad26.COV2.S vaccine versus placebo. The sequence came from a person aged 18-60 years who received the Ad26.COV2.S COVID-19 vaccine or a placebo. The chain links TRBV2 to TRBJ2-3; D unclear. The CDR3, as DNA: TGTGCCAGCAGTGAATCTGGGCTTAGCACAGATACGCAGTATTTT. It encodes CASSESGLSTDTQYF.